A single sample is the source of the 29 T cell receptor beta chains below, sequenced in a study of CD8 T cells in ankylosing spondylitis. TCRdb re-analysed the 5' RACE reads in MiXCR, keeping a single row per CDR3 protein. Of 45,000 or so distinct CDR3 sequences in the sample, around 10% are singletons; the top ten hold around 1.4%. Sequencing input: blood, either unsorted or a sorted T cell fraction (not recorded which). These receptors were obtained from a male donor with ankylosing spondylitis or in good health (not recorded which).

The rearrangement joins TRBV5-1 to TRBJ2-1, with D tentatively TRBD2 (6 bases). CDR1 is SGHRS, CDR2 YFSETQ, per germline. The CDR3 covers 17 residues. The V end lost 4 bases, the J end lost 4 bases, and 21 bases lay between the germline ends. The CDR3 nucleotides read TGCGCCAGCAGCCGACCTTTTCGCGGGGACGCTTACAATGAGCAGTTCTTC. Translating gives CASSRPFRGDAYNEQFF.

This clonotype is labeled as medium-sized. The chain uses TRBV6-4 and TRBJ2-1, with 9 bases fitting TRBD2. CDR1 MRHNA and CDR2 SNTAGT come from the germline V gene. This CDR3 has 16 residues. V shed 3 bases, J shed 5 bases, and the junction held 8 bases outside the gene matches. CDR3 region: CASSDIAGDPNNEQFF. For the CDR3, the DNA is TGTGCCAGCAGTGATATAGCGGGGGACCCCAACAATGAGCAGTTCTTC.

The chain joins TRBV6-1 to TRBJ2-1, with D perhaps given as TRBD1 or TRBD2 (6 bases each). CDR1 is MNHNS and CDR2 is SASEGT in the germline V gene. Trimming removed 11 bases from V and 7 bases from J, with 18 bases in between. The CDR3 length is 13 residues. CDR3 in DNA: TGTGCCGTGCAGGGGACTGCGGGGAATGAGCAGTTCTTC. Protein product: CAVQGTAGNEQFF.

This chain uses TRBV5-1 with TRBJ2-7, with 7 bases identical to TRBD1. Germline trimming cut 5 bases from V and 2 bases from J; bases unmatched to any gene: 7. CDR3 length: 14 residues. CDR1 SGHRS and CDR2 YFSETQ come from the germline V gene. The CDR3 loop is CASRPRQGPYEQYF. CDR3 nucleotides: TGCGCCAGCAGACCTCGACAGGGCCCCTACGAGCAGTACTTC. Full variable domain (rest looked up from reference TRBV5-1 and TRBJ2-7): KAGVTQTPRYLIKTRGQQVTLSCSPISGHRSVSWYQQTPGQGLQFLFEYFSETQRNKGNFPGRFSGRQFSNSRSEMNVSTLELGDSALYLCASRPRQGPYEQYFGPGTRLTVT.

This clonotype was picked up many times. The rearrangement uses TRBV12-3 or TRBV12-4 and TRBJ2-1; no reliable D call. The CDR3 is 11 amino acids. Trimming cost V 4 bases and J 8 bases, with 6 bases left between them. Here the CDR3 DNA reads TGTGCCAGCAGTTACACGGATGAGCAGTTCTTC. Translated: CASSYTDEQFF.

This clonotype has more than one count but fewer than ten. J is TRBJ1-2 and V is TRBV12-3 or TRBV12-4; D ambiguous. The V end was cut by 5 bases, the J end by 9 bases, with 16 bases between. The CDR3 has 13 amino acids. The CDR3 is CASSPDGLRSYTF. CDR3 nucleotide sequence: TGTGCCAGCAGTCCGGACGGGCTGAGGAGCTACACCTTC.

This clonotype was found many times. This chain links TRBV28 with TRBJ1-2; D perhaps matches TRBD1 (5 bases). This CDR3 has 13 amino acids. Germline V gene lookup returns CDR1 MDHEN and CDR2 SYDVKM. V dropped 3 bases and J dropped 7 bases, with 12 bases sitting between them. In DNA form, the CDR3 reads TGTGCCAGCAGTTTTTCGGGGGGGACTGGCTACACCTTC. Amino acids: CASSFSGGTGYTF.

About this clonotype itself: A much larger clone is a single base away; this may be a read error. The J gene is TRBJ2-1, the V gene TRBV20-1; 11 bases are shared with TRBD2. V was clipped by 1 base and J by 9 bases; unmatched bases: 8. The CDR3 runs 15 residues. Germline values: CDR1 DFQATT, CDR2 SNEGSKA (reference sequence). CDR3 DNA sequence: TGCAGTGCTAGAGTAGCGGGGGGGCCCCACAGTGAGCAGTTCTTC. This translates into CSARVAGGPHSEQFF.

This clonotype was found many times. The rearrangement uses TRBV29-1 and TRBJ2-3; 7 bases agree with TRBD1. The CDR3 has 13 residues. Germline V gene data show CDR1 as SQVTM and CDR2 as ANQGSEA. With V trimmed by 4 bases and J by 4 bases, 5 bases remained unmatched. The CDR3 nucleotides read TGCAGCGTTGGACAGGGAGTGCCAGATACGCAGTATTTT. Protein: CSVGQGVPDTQYF.

Many counts were recorded for this clonotype. This chain uses TRBV4-1 with TRBJ2-7, with unresolved D. The germline V and J ends were trimmed by 1 base and 2 bases, with 12 bases remaining between them. Germline CDR1 MGHRA, CDR2 YSYEKL. This CDR3 contains 15 residues. CDR3: CASSQAPGVAYEQYF. CDR3 nucleotide sequence: TGCGCCAGCAGCCAAGCTCCAGGAGTAGCCTACGAGCAGTACTTC.

This clonotype was seen many times. The CDR3 protein is CASSQTTDSPLHF. The CDR3 DNA reads as TGTGCCAGCAGCCAGACTACAGATTCACCCCTCCACTTT. The rearrangement links TRBV3-1 to TRBJ1-6, with D unresolved. The CDR3 spans 13 residues. Germline CDR1 is LGHDT and CDR2 is YNNKEL (reference sequence). V was shortened by 3 bases and J by 8 bases, with 8 bases between the two germline ends.

This clonotype was counted many times. This sequence joins TRBV12-3 or TRBV12-4 and TRBJ1-1, with D possibly TRBD1 on 5 matching bases. CDR3 length equals 15 residues. The V end lost 6 bases, the J end lost 1 base, and 15 bases lay between the germline ends. CDR3 DNA sequence: TGTGCCAGCAGCCCCCAAATGACAGAGAACACTGAAGCTTTCTTT. Translation: CASSPQMTENTEAFF.

At least ten counts were recorded for this clonotype. The chain links TRBV14 to TRBJ1-5, with D unclear. Trimming left V 0 bases short and J 5 bases short, with 5 bases between. The CDR3 covers 13 residues. Germline values: CDR1 SGHDN, CDR2 FVKESK. The CDR3 region has the DNA TGTGCCAGCAGCCAAGAGAGGGATCAGCCCCAGCATTTT. Its protein product is CASSQERDQPQHF.

The rearrangement uses TRBV5-4 and TRBJ2-2; tentative D call: TRBD2 (6 bases). CDR1 and CDR2 (germline): SGHNT, YYREEE (reference sequence). The CDR3 has 13 amino acids. V lost 5 bases and J 5 bases, leaving 10 bases between the germline ends. DNA for the CDR3: TGTGCCAGCAGTGCCGGGGGAACCGGGGAGCTGTTTTTT. Translated, it gives CASSAGGTGELFF.

The chain couples TRBV7-2 to TRBJ1-1; unclear D gene. The CDR3 extends over 13 amino acids. The germline V and J ends were trimmed by 7 bases and 5 bases, with 14 bases remaining between them. Germline CDR1 is SGHTA and CDR2 is FQGNSA. The CDR3 protein is CASTTYGVTEAFF. The DNA of the CDR3 is TGTGCCAGCACCACATACGGGGTAACTGAAGCTTTCTTT. Supplemented by reference TRBV7-2 and TRBJ1-1, the full variable domain reads GAGVSQSPSNKVTEKGKDVELRCDPISGHTALYWYRQSLGQGLEFLIYFQGNSAPDKSGLPSDRFSAERTGGSVSTLTIQRTQQEDSAVYLCASTTYGVTEAFFGQGTRLTVV.

This clonotype showed up many times. V gene TRBV5-1 combines with J gene TRBJ2-3; 12 nucleotides agree with TRBD2. This CDR3 has 17 amino acids. Trimming removed 1 base from V and 6 bases from J; junction bases left unmatched: 9. The germline gives CDR1 SGHRS, CDR2 YFSETQ. CDR3 bases: TGCGCCAGCAGCTTGAATTTCCTAGCGGGGGGGCGCGATACGCAGTATTTT. Translating it yields CASSLNFLAGGRDTQYF.

About this clonotype itself: A read error may be the cause here, since a much bigger clone is one base away. The chain uses TRBV6-5 and TRBJ1-1; D is ambiguous. The V gene's germline CDR1 is MNHEY and CDR2 SVGAGI. This CDR3 contains 15 residues. The CDR3 region has the DNA TGTACCAGCAGTTACGGTCTAGCAGTGAACACTGAAGCTTTCTTT. Amino acid sequence: CTSSYGLAVNTEAFF.

For this clonotype: The junction departs from the called germline gene at one end, perhaps through a read error. The chain couples TRBV5-1 to TRBJ2-5; the D is unclear. Germline V CDR1 and CDR2: SGHRS, YFSETQ. This CDR3 region has 14 residues. CDR3 residues: CVSSLERNQETQYF. CDR3 DNA sequence: TGCGTCAGCAGCTTGGAGAGGAATCAAGAGACCCAGTACTTC. Full variable domain (missing parts from reference TRBV5-1 and TRBJ2-5): KAGVTQTPRYLIKTRGQQVTLSCSPISGHRSVSWYQQTPGQGLQFLFEYFSETQRNKGNFPGRFSGRQFSNSRSEMNVSTLELGDSALYLCVSSLERNQETQYFGPGTRLLVL.

This clonotype was seen at least ten times. V gene TRBV6-5 combines with J gene TRBJ2-2; 13 bases line up with TRBD2. The CDR3 covers 16 residues. With V trimmed by 4 bases and J by 6 bases, 5 bases remained unmatched. CDR1 is MNHEY and CDR2 is SVGAGI in the germline V gene. CDR3 loop: CASSWITSGGAGELFF. CDR3 sequence (DNA): TGTGCCAGCAGTTGGATCACTAGCGGGGGGGCCGGGGAGCTGTTTTTT.

V is TRBV3-1 and J is TRBJ2-2; D is unresolved. The CDR3 sequence is 14 residues long. CDR1 and CDR2 from the germline V gene are LGHDT and YNNKEL (reference sequence). V was cut by 1 base and J by 5 bases, with 8 bases left in between. The CDR3 reads CASSQVRSTGELFF. CDR3 DNA: TGTGCCAGCAGCCAAGTCAGATCAACCGGGGAGCTGTTTTTT.

This clonotype was picked up many times. CDR3 nucleotides: TGCGCCAGCAGCTTGGCTTGGGACAGGGCCAACACTGAAGCTTTCTTT. It yields the protein CASSLAWDRANTEAFF. This sequence joins TRBV5-1 and TRBJ1-1, with 9 bases fitting TRBD1. The junction had 5 bases not matched to a gene; V was cut back by 0 bases and J by 2 bases. The CDR3 has 16 residues. Germline loops: CDR1 SGHRS, CDR2 YFSETQ.

In its sample, this clonotype was seen many times. V and J are TRBV5-1 and TRBJ2-2; perhaps TRBD2 as D (6 bases). This CDR3 comprises 14 residues. CDR1 SGHRS and CDR2 YFSETQ come from the germline V gene. The ends were cut back, 4 bases at V and 6 bases at J, with 13 bases in the middle. The CDR3 region is CASSLDRGSGELFF. In DNA form, the CDR3 reads TGCGCCAGCAGCCTTGATCGGGGGTCCGGGGAGCTGTTTTTT.

This clonotype appeared many times. The chain uses TRBV6-5 and TRBJ2-7; D call uncertain. The germline V gene encodes CDR1 MNHEY and CDR2 SVGAGI. The V and J ends lost 2 bases and 0 bases respectively, with 11 bases between them. This CDR3 is 15 amino acids long. CDR3 bases: TGTGCCAGCAGTTACGGTATACCGGTCTCCTACGAGCAGTACTTC. Protein product: CASSYGIPVSYEQYF.

This clonotype was observed a few times. This chain links TRBV5-1 with TRBJ2-5, with 10 bases that match TRBD2. J gave up 3 bases and V 0 bases, and 8 bases lay outside the gene matches. Germline V gene lookup returns CDR1 SGHRS and CDR2 YFSETQ. The length of the CDR3 is 17 residues. The CDR3 loop is CASSLAAGTSGEETQYF. Written as DNA, the CDR3 is TGCGCCAGCAGCTTGGCGGCGGGTACTAGCGGGGAAGAGACCCAGTACTTC.

This clonotype showed up just a few times. This chain links TRBV27 with TRBJ1-2, with D hard to call. This CDR3 region has 15 residues. Trimming stripped 0 bases from V and 1 base from J, with 9 bases between. Germline CDR1 is MNHEY and CDR2 is SMNVEV (reference sequence). This CDR3 reads CASSLSYTINYGYTF. DNA of the CDR3: TGTGCCAGCAGTTTATCGTACACGATTAACTATGGCTACACCTTC.

This clonotype was seen a handful of times. The chain couples TRBV6-1 to TRBJ2-2; TRBD2 matches 11 bases. V lost 6 bases, J lost 2 bases, and 5 bases stayed unmatched. The length of the CDR3 is 16 residues. Germline CDR1 and CDR2: MNHNS and SASEGT. This CDR3 reads CASRPTSGSNTGELFF. CDR3 nucleotide sequence: TGTGCCAGCAGACCTACTAGCGGGAGCAACACCGGGGAGCTGTTTTTT.

The chain uses TRBV20-1 and TRBJ1-2, with TRBD1 matching over 8 bases. Germline trimming cut 3 bases from V and 4 bases from J; bases unmatched to any gene: 4. This CDR3 is built from 13 residues. Looked up from germline, CDR1 is DFQATT and CDR2 is SNEGSKA (reference sequence). The CDR3 DNA follows: TGCAGTGCTAGTGTGGGACAGGTCTATGGCTACACCTTC. Protein: CSASVGQVYGYTF.

Here the CDR3 reads CASSLSSNLNTGELFF. CDR3 DNA sequence: TGTGCCAGCAGCTTATCTTCCAACCTGAACACCGGGGAGCTGTTTTTT. The rearrangement joins TRBV7-2 to TRBJ2-2; D gene ambiguous. The germline V gene has CDR1 SGHTA and CDR2 FQGNSA. Deletions cut 2 bases from V and 1 base from J, with 11 bases between. This CDR3 contains 16 residues.

Many counts were recorded for this clonotype. V gene TRBV5-1 combines with J gene TRBJ1-6; D is undetermined. CDR3 length equals 14 residues. The germline V gene has CDR1 SGHRS and CDR2 YFSETQ. V lost 0 bases to trimming and J lost 7 bases, with 8 bases between them. The CDR3: CASSLGRLNSPLHF. The DNA for the CDR3 is TGCGCCAGCAGCTTGGGGCGGCTGAATTCACCCCTCCACTTT.